The 7 T cell receptor beta chains below come from one sample, sequenced in a study of regulatory T cells in long-lasting Graves disease. Library construction for TCR beta used iRepertoire HTBI primers and Arm-PCR of CDR3 regions. TCRdb re-derived calls from the multiplex PCR reads in MiXCR, one entry per CDR3 protein. The sample has under 400,000 distinct CDR3 sequences, 15% to 20% seen once; the top ten hold 30%. Time point in this sample: newly diagnosed GD, antithyroid drugs for less than 3 months. Generation of the TCR library employed RNA extracted from PBMCs. These sequences were also reported in another study, on T cells in Graves' hyperthyroidism and ophthalmopathy.

The material sequenced was peripheral blood mononuclear cells (PBMCs), taken at new diagnosis, from a patient treated with antithyroid drugs. The receptors come from a middle-aged man with Graves disease.

This clonotype was counted many times. The genes are TRBV20-1 and TRBJ2-3, with 7 nucleotides matching TRBD1. The J segment lost 0 bases and the V segment lost 5 bases, leaving 5 bases of the junction unmatched. Germline CDR1 DFQATT, CDR2 SNEGSKA (reference sequence). This CDR3 has 14 amino acids. CDR3 sequence reads: CSASWGQSTDTQYF. The CDR3 coding sequence is TGCAGTGCTTCCTGGGGACAGAGCACAGATACGCAGTATTTT.

The gene calls are TRBV30 and TRBJ2-3; 14 nucleotides line up with TRBD2. CDR1 is GTSNPN, CDR2 SVGIG, per germline (reference sequence). The CDR3 covers 17 residues. The junction had 4 bases not matched to a gene; V was cut back by 1 base and J by 1 base. Here the CDR3 reads CAWSDWTSGGRTDTQYF. The CDR3, as DNA: TGTGCCTGGAGTGATTGGACTAGCGGGGGGCGCACAGATACGCAGTATTTT.

This clonotype was counted at least ten times. The rearrangement uses TRBV3-1 and TRBJ2-4, with TRBD1 matching 7 bases. CDR3 length: 15 residues. Germline CDR1 is LGHDT and CDR2 is YNNKEL (reference sequence). The V gene end was trimmed by 3 bases and the J gene end by 6 bases; junction bases not matched to a gene: 8. This CDR3 reads CASSQDTTGSNIQYF. Written as DNA, the CDR3 is TGTGCCAGCAGCCAGGACACGACAGGGTCAAACATTCAGTACTTC.

V usage is TRBV27 and J usage is TRBJ1-3; D remains ambiguous. The CDR3 has 14 amino acids. With 10 bases removed from V and 6 bases from J, the gap between germline ends came to 19 bases. Per germline, CDR1 MNHEY and CDR2 SMNVEV (reference sequence). Here the CDR3 DNA reads TGTGCCATAGCATATGGGCGGCGGATAAACACCATATATTTT. As protein: CAIAYGRRINTIYF.

This clonotype was counted at least ten times. This chain's CDR3 is CASSLRGASEKLFF. The DNA of the CDR3 is TGCGCCAGCAGCTTGCGGGGGGCGAGTGAAAAACTGTTTTTT. The chain carries TRBV5-1 and TRBJ1-4, with D tentatively TRBD1 (6 bases). The V end lost 1 base, the J end lost 7 bases, and 11 bases lay between the germline ends. There are 14 residues in the CDR3. In germline, CDR1 is SGHRS, CDR2 YFSETQ.

Comments on this clonotype: A clone one base away is much larger, so this may be a read error. The chain employs TRBV2 and TRBJ1-1; the D gene is possibly TRBD1 (6 bases). Germline V gene lookup returns CDR1 SNHLY and CDR2 FYNNEI. V was clipped by 6 bases and J by 6 bases, with 14 bases between them. The CDR3 runs 13 residues. The CDR3 bases are TGTGCCAGCAGAAGGGCAGGGGCTTCTGAAGCTTTCTTT. This gives the protein CASRRAGASEAFF.

This clonotype was recorded at least ten times. The V gene is TRBV28, the J gene TRBJ2-2; TRBD2 aligns across 10 bases. In germline, CDR1 is MDHEN, CDR2 SYDVKM. V lost 6 bases to trimming and J lost 6 bases; unmatched junction nucleotides: 4. The CDR3 spans 14 residues. In nucleotides, the CDR3 is TGTGCCAGCAGCACTAGCGGGAAGGCCGGGGAGCTGTTTTTT. Translated, it gives CASSTSGKAGELFF.